This is a list of T cell receptor beta chains from one sample in a study of cytomegalovirus exposure and HLA in healthy donors. Generated by immunoSEQ multiplex PCR, the TCRdb table keeps only in-frame clones and is missing some. In the table there are 30,000 to 45,000 clones, approximately 55% of which are singletons. The sample taken for sequencing was PBMCs. These receptor sequences come from a woman aged 40 to 50 in good health and CMV-seropositive. The CDR3 runs from the conserved cysteine through the conserved F or W. A D gene is named only where the DNA matches it firmly.

j_call: TRBJ1-3
v_call: TRBV28
d_call: .
cdr3_aa: CASNNAGASSGNTIYF

j_call: TRBJ2-7
v_call: TRBV5-6
d_call: .
cdr3_aa: CASSLEADSAYEQYF

j_call: TRBJ1-6
v_call: TRBV5-4
d_call: .
cdr3_aa: CASSADSSPLHF

j_call: TRBJ1-4
v_call: TRBV30
d_call: .
cdr3_aa: CASHGGAEKLFF

j_call: TRBJ2-3
v_call: TRBV5-1
d_call: .
cdr3_aa: CASSFQGFSTDTQYF

j_call: TRBJ2-7
v_call: TRBV18
d_call: TRBD2
cdr3_aa: CASSPGLAGSYEQYF

j_call: TRBJ2-2
v_call: TRBV12-5
d_call: .
cdr3_aa: CASISEVNTGELFF

j_call: TRBJ1-1
v_call: TRBV15
d_call: .
cdr3_aa: CATSRRNTEAFF

j_call: TRBJ1-6
v_call: TRBV4-3
d_call: .
cdr3_aa: CASSQDPERNSPLHF

j_call: TRBJ1-2
v_call: TRBV7-8
d_call: .
cdr3_aa: CASSGLGAENYGYTF

j_call: TRBJ1-4
v_call: TRBV5-4
d_call: TRBD1
cdr3_aa: CASSQKGASNEKLFF

j_call: TRBJ2-7
v_call: TRBV29-1
d_call: .
cdr3_aa: CSVDTDTYEQYF

j_call: TRBJ1-5
v_call: TRBV5-1
d_call: .
cdr3_aa: CASSLVEGQPQHF

j_call: .
v_call: TRBV30
d_call: .
cdr3_aa: CAWGWDGQIYEQYF

j_call: TRBJ2-2
v_call: TRBV5-1
d_call: TRBD2
cdr3_aa: CASSIAGGLTGELFF

j_call: TRBJ1-5
v_call: TRBV28
d_call: .
cdr3_aa: CATRPGGGGQPQHF

j_call: TRBJ1-2
v_call: TRBV20-1
d_call: .
cdr3_aa: CSATGNYGYTF

j_call: TRBJ1-2
v_call: TRBV7-9
d_call: TRBD1
cdr3_aa: CASSSRQGLGYGYTF

j_call: TRBJ2-2
v_call: TRBV28
d_call: TRBD1
cdr3_aa: CASSSQGAYTGELFF

j_call: TRBJ1-2
v_call: TRBV9
d_call: .
cdr3_aa: CASSVATRQPYGYTF